The 18 T cell receptor beta chains listed next were all sequenced from one sample in a study of low-dose radiotherapy and immunotherapy resistance in tumors. The sample's time point: before trial treatment. Covering alpha and beta chains, TRAV- and TRBV-specific primers were used for the first-strand cDNA. The authors amplified TCRs for about 20 PCR cycles with a constant-region primer and a V-primer adapter. Each CDR3 protein gets one entry after TCRdb re-called the reads with MiXCR. This sample has about 39,000 distinct CDR3 sequences; 31% occur once, and the top ten carry roughly 4%. The sequencing here drew on PBMCs, taken before treatment. Every receptor here comes from a male donor with gallbladder cancer.

As to this clonotype: This likely stems from a read error, as it lies one base from a far larger clone. The chain carries TRBV28 and TRBJ2-1; 7 bases align to TRBD2. This CDR3 region has 11 residues. Germline CDR1 MDHEN, CDR2 SYDVKM. V shed 11 bases, J shed 10 bases, and the junction held 8 bases outside the gene matches. The CDR3 sequence is CAASGDYEQFF. The CDR3 DNA reads as TGTGCCGCGTCGGGGGACTACGAGCAGTTCTTC. The complete variable domain, with remaining parts taken from reference TRBV28 and TRBJ2-1, reads DVKVTQSSRYLVKRTGEKVFLECVQDMDHENMFWYRQDPGLGLRLIYFSYDVKMKEKGDIPEGYSVSREKKERFSLILESASTNQTSMYLCAASGDYEQFFGPGTRLTVL.

The J gene is TRBJ2-3, the V gene TRBV5-1; 12 nucleotides agree with TRBD2. The V gene end was trimmed by 4 bases and the J gene end by 3 bases; junction bases not matched to a gene: 6. Germline V gene data show CDR1 as SGHRS and CDR2 as YFSETQ. CDR3 size: 16 residues. CDR3 protein: CASSNRLAGATDTQYF. The CDR3 coding sequence is TGCGCCAGCAGCAACCGACTAGCGGGGGCAACAGATACGCAGTATTTT.

This chain joins TRBV28 and TRBJ2-5; the D is unclear. The CDR3 has 14 amino acids. The V gene lost 5 bases and the J gene lost 2 bases, with 12 bases spanning the gap. CDR1 and CDR2 from the germline V gene are MDHEN and SYDVKM. CDR3 sequence: CASSRYMGQETQYF. In nucleotides, the CDR3 is TGTGCCAGCAGTCGATACATGGGGCAAGAGACCCAGTACTTC.

V usage is TRBV29-1 and J usage is TRBJ2-1; 11 positions agree with TRBD1. The CDR3 is made up of 13 amino acids. The germline V gene encodes CDR1 SQVTM and CDR2 ANQGSEA. The J segment lost 9 bases and the V segment lost 4 bases, leaving 5 bases of the junction unmatched. The CDR3 region has the DNA TGCAGCGTTGCGGACAGGGGGCTGGGTGAGCAGTTCTTC. The encoded protein is CSVADRGLGEQFF.

This clonotype was seen a few times. The gene calls are TRBV6-2 or TRBV6-3 and TRBJ2-3, with D perhaps TRBD1 (5 bases). Per the germline V gene, CDR1 is MNHEY and CDR2 is SVGEGT. V gave up 6 bases and J gave up 4 bases, with 17 bases separating them. The CDR3 covers 15 residues. The CDR3 reads CASSLPGRMADTQYF. CDR3 nucleotide sequence: TGTGCCAGCAGCCTCCCAGGGCGGATGGCAGATACGCAGTATTTT.

The genes are TRBV12-3 or TRBV12-4 and TRBJ2-1, with 8 positions matching TRBD2. This CDR3 has 13 amino acids. V gave up 6 bases and J gave up 9 bases; unmatched junction bases: 7. In nucleotides, the CDR3 is TGTGCCAGCAGGGCGGGGGCGGGGGGTGAGCAGTTCTTC. It encodes CASRAGAGGEQFF.

This chain links TRBV6-2 or TRBV6-3 with TRBJ2-7; TRBD1 matches at 9 bases. CDR1 and CDR2 from the germline V gene are MNHEY and SVGEGT. V lost 8 bases to trimming and J lost 2 bases; unmatched junction nucleotides: 10. The length of the CDR3 is 15 residues. The CDR3 DNA reads as TGTGCCAGCCGACCTTCCGGGACAGGGCCCTACGAGCAGTACTTC. It specifies CASRPSGTGPYEQYF.

Note on this clonotype: This sequence is one base from a far larger clone and is likely a read error. The chain joins TRBV28 to TRBJ2-5, with D possibly called TRBD1 or TRBD2 (5 bases each). CDR3 length: 12 residues. The germline V and J ends were trimmed by 5 bases and 11 bases, with 15 bases remaining between them. Germline-derived CDR1 and CDR2 are MDHEN and SYDVKM. The CDR3 region has the DNA TGTGCCAGCAGTCCTTACTTAGGGGAGCAGTACTTC. This codes for CASSPYLGEQYF.

This clonotype was recorded at least ten times. The chain links TRBV10-3 to TRBJ2-3; D is undetermined. This CDR3 has 11 residues. Germline values: CDR1 ENHRY, CDR2 SYGVKD. Trimming took 6 bases from V and 2 from J, leaving 3 bases between them. CDR3 residues: CAIRTTDTQYF. CDR3 bases: TGTGCCATCAGAACCACAGATACGCAGTATTTT.

This clonotype was picked up many times. The rearrangement links TRBV12-3 or TRBV12-4 to TRBJ1-2, with TRBD1 as a possible D gene (5 bases). V lost 3 bases and J lost 2, with 7 bases in between. The CDR3 runs to 13 residues. DNA of the CDR3: TGTGCCAGCAGTTTTCAGGGCAACTATGGCTACACCTTC. It codes for CASSFQGNYGYTF.

Points on this clonotype: A far larger clone differs by one base, so this is likely a read error. This sequence joins TRBV29-1 and TRBJ2-7; D possibly corresponds to TRBD2 (7 bases). This CDR3 has 14 amino acids. Germline loops: CDR1 SQVTM, CDR2 ANQGSEA. Trimming took off 7 bases at V and 7 bases at J, with 23 bases between the two ends. CDR3 in DNA: TGCAGCGCCCTGGGGGGGCGCGACTACAATGAGCAGTACTTC. Translation gives CSALGGRDYNEQYF.

The chain carries TRBV7-3 and TRBJ2-1; D remains ambiguous. Germline loops: CDR1 SGHTA, CDR2 FQGTGA. The CDR3 spans 15 residues. V was trimmed by 0 bases and J by 8 bases, leaving 14 bases between them. The CDR3 region has the DNA TGTGCCAGCAGCTTAACTGAGGTAGATGCGTATGAGCAGTTCTTC. Translated: CASSLTEVDAYEQFF.

The chain uses TRBV3-1 and TRBJ1-1; 7 bases are shared with TRBD1. Germline CDR1 reads LGHDT; CDR2 reads YNNKEL (reference sequence). The CDR3 extends over 14 amino acids. J was trimmed by 1 base and V by 3 bases; bases with no gene match: 2. CDR3 region: CASSHRQGNTEAFF. The CDR3 DNA sequence: TGTGCCAGCAGCCACAGACAGGGGAACACTGAAGCTTTCTTT. The variable domain in full, with the rest retrieved from reference TRBV3-1 and TRBJ1-1, is DTAVSQTPKYLVTQMGNDKSIKCEQNLGHDTMYWYKQDSKKFLKIMFSYNNKELIINETVPNRFSPKSPDKAHLNLHINSLELGDSAVYFCASSHRQGNTEAFFGQGTRLTVV.

V usage is TRBV7-2 and J usage is TRBJ2-1; TRBD2 matches 7 bases. This CDR3 region has 16 residues. J was trimmed by 4 bases and V by 5 bases; bases with no gene match: 11. Germline-derived CDR1 and CDR2 are SGHTA and FQGNSA. The CDR3 DNA follows: TGTGCCAGCAGCCCGCCGGGGATAGCGGGTTACAATGAGCAGTTCTTC. Translation gives CASSPPGIAGYNEQFF.

This clonotype has at least ten counts. This sequence joins TRBV4-2 and TRBJ2-7, with D maybe TRBD2 (6 bases). CDR1 LGHNA and CDR2 YNFKEQ come from the germline V gene. Trimming cost V 0 bases and J 1 base, with 10 bases left between them. CDR3 size: 15 residues. The CDR3: CASSQELADSYEQYF. The CDR3, as DNA: TGTGCCAGCAGCCAAGAACTAGCAGATTCCTACGAGCAGTACTTC.

As regards this clonotype: A far larger clone is a single base away, which makes a read error likely. The chain has TRBV18 and TRBJ2-1, with D hard to call. CDR1 and CDR2 (germline): KGHSH, LQKENI. Trimming cost V 6 bases and J 10 bases, with 22 bases left between them. The CDR3 runs to 15 residues. The CDR3 loop is CASSLALSEPYEQFF. In nucleotides, the CDR3 is TGTGCCAGCTCTCTTGCTCTTTCAGAACCCTACGAGCAGTTCTTC.

This clonotype was observed at least ten times. The chain carries TRBV27 and TRBJ2-7; the D call may be TRBD1 or TRBD2 (5 bases each). The CDR3 spans 16 residues. V gave up 6 bases and J gave up 3 bases, with 21 bases separating them. CDR1 and CDR2 (germline): MNHEY, SMNVEV (reference sequence). CDR3 residues: CASSLSAPGANYEQYF. The CDR3 DNA reads TGTGCCAGCAGCCTTTCCGCCCCCGGGGCCAACTACGAGCAGTACTTC.

This clonotype was counted at least ten times. The genes are TRBV7-3 and TRBJ2-5, with D tentatively TRBD1 (5 bases). CDR3 length: 14 amino acids. CDR1 and CDR2 (germline): SGHTA, FQGTGA. Between the trimmed V and J ends, which lost 5 bases and 5 bases, there was a span of 15 bases. CDR3 in DNA: TGTGCCAGCAGCCCGACGGCGACAGCTGAGACCCAGTACTTC. Protein: CASSPTATAETQYF.